These 24 T cell receptor beta chains share one sample of origin, sequenced in a study of blood T cell repertoires in COVID-19 (TCRdb year 2020). Libraries were made using the immunoSEQ multiplex PCR assay. TCRdb holds this immuneACCESS table with in-frame rearrangements only. Some clones are missing; in checked studies, unresolved V genes explain under half, and the rest has no known cause. The sample table holds 150,000 to 200,000 clones, of which 85% to 90% were seen once. The ten largest clones capture around 7% of the sample. Sequenced input: peripheral blood. The receptors here all came from an elderly woman in a cohort sampled during active or convalescent COVID-19.

The rearrangement joins TRBV4-1 to TRBJ1-3, with D perhaps matching TRBD1 (5 bases). Trimming stripped 4 bases from V and 0 bases from J, with 10 bases between. This CDR3 is 15 amino acids long. Per germline, CDR1 MGHRA and CDR2 YSYEKL. CDR3 in amino acids: CASSRTQGSGNTIYF. CDR3 coding DNA: TGCGCCAGCAGCCGCACGCAGGGCTCTGGAAACACCATATATTTT.

The J gene is TRBJ1-3, the V gene TRBV7-8; maybe TRBD1 (5 bases). Germline V gives CDR1 SGHVS, CDR2 FQNEAQ. This CDR3 spans 14 amino acids. Trimming shortened V by 1 base and J by 3 bases, and 7 bases separated the two germline ends. The DNA for the CDR3 is TGTGCCAGCAGCTTAGGACAGTATGGAAACACCATATATTTT. Translated, it gives CASSLGQYGNTIYF.

The chain uses TRBV5-1 and TRBJ2-1, with D uncertain. The CDR3 runs 15 residues. From germline, CDR1 is SGHRS and CDR2 YFSETQ. The V and J ends lost 0 bases and 0 bases respectively, with 7 bases between them. The CDR3 DNA reads TGCGCCAGCAGCTTGGTTTTCAGCTCCTACAATGAGCAGTTCTTC. Amino acids: CASSLVFSSYNEQFF.

The rearrangement joins TRBV27 to TRBJ1-5; D is perhaps TRBD1 (6 bases). Per the germline V gene, CDR1 is MNHEY and CDR2 is SMNVEV (reference sequence). This CDR3 has 15 amino acids. V was cut by 3 bases and J by 3 bases, with 12 bases left in between. The CDR3: CASSFSGVNNQPQHF. The CDR3 DNA sequence: TGTGCCAGCAGTTTCTCAGGGGTCAACAATCAGCCCCAGCATTTT.

The chain joins TRBV9 to TRBJ1-3, with D tentatively TRBD1 (5 bases). Trimming took off 4 bases at V and 0 bases at J, with 8 bases between the two ends. Germline V CDR1 and CDR2: SGDLS, YYNGEE. CDR3 length equals 14 residues. The CDR3 is CASSPGGSGNTIYF. The CDR3 bases are TGTGCCAGCAGCCCGGGGGGCTCTGGAAACACCATATATTTT.

The chain employs TRBV30 and TRBJ1-5; D uncertain. The germline gives CDR1 GTSNPN, CDR2 SVGIG (reference sequence). Between the trimmed V and J ends, which lost 3 bases and 4 bases, there was a span of 7 bases. The CDR3 is 12 residues long. The CDR3 DNA is TGTGCCTGGAGAGTTCGGAATCAGCCCCAGCATTTT. It translates to CAWRVRNQPQHF.

The chain is built from TRBV5-1 and TRBJ1-6; 10 positions match TRBD1. This CDR3 is 16 amino acids long. Germline CDR1 reads SGHRS; CDR2 reads YFSETQ. Trimming at V came to 0 bases and at J to 4 bases, leaving 1 base not matched to a gene. The CDR3 bases are TGCGCCAGCAGCTTGGAGGGACAGGGGTATAATTCACCCCTCCACTTT. Amino acid sequence: CASSLEGQGYNSPLHF.

This rearrangement joins TRBV11-3 to TRBJ1-3; TRBD1 might be the D (5 bases). Germline CDR1 is SGHNT and CDR2 is YENEEA. Trimming removed 8 bases from V and 6 bases from J, with 11 bases in between. The CDR3 length is 12 residues. The CDR3 spells CASAGGENTIYF. DNA of the CDR3: TGTGCCAGCGCCGGGGGAGAAAACACCATATATTTT.

This chain uses TRBV7-9 with TRBJ1-2; D possibly corresponds to TRBD1 (6 bases). CDR1 is SEHNR, CDR2 FQNEAQ, per germline (reference sequence). This CDR3 has 13 amino acids. Trimming took off 6 bases at V and 2 bases at J, with 10 bases between the two ends. CDR3 protein: CASSPRGNYGYTF. The CDR3 DNA is TGTGCCAGCAGTCCGAGGGGGAACTATGGCTACACCTTC.

The chain couples TRBV6-5 to TRBJ2-1; a possible D gene is TRBD2 (6 bases). Trimming pared 10 bases from V and 9 bases from J, leaving 19 bases between. This CDR3 contains 13 residues. Germline-derived CDR1 and CDR2 are MNHEY and SVGAGI. The CDR3 sequence is CATSRDPDGEQFF. CDR3 nucleotide sequence: TGTGCCACCTCGCGGGACCCGGACGGTGAGCAGTTCTTC.

The table lists this clone with a few counts. This rearrangement joins TRBV7-9 to TRBJ1-6, with TRBD1 matching over 8 bases. Trimming took 5 bases from V and 8 from J; bases not matched to a gene: 5. Germline lookup yields CDR1 SEHNR and CDR2 FQNEAQ (reference sequence). This CDR3 contains 14 residues. The CDR3 DNA is TGTGCCAGCAGCCCCGGACAGGGAGATTCACCCCTCCACTTT. This gives the protein CASSPGQGDSPLHF.

The chain has TRBV27 and TRBJ2-1; TRBD2 matches at 16 bases. Losses at the gene ends were 4 bases for V and 8 bases for J; bases not matched to a gene: 2. The CDR3 covers 15 residues. Germline CDR1 MNHEY, CDR2 SMNVEV (reference sequence). CDR3 sequence reads: CASSWGTSGGDEQFF. Written as DNA, the CDR3 is TGTGCCAGCAGTTGGGGGACTAGCGGGGGGGATGAGCAGTTCTTC.

This clone has more than one count but fewer than ten. V and J are TRBV5-1 and TRBJ2-5; TRBD2 might be the D (5 bases). The CDR3 extends over 15 amino acids. Germline lookup yields CDR1 SGHRS and CDR2 YFSETQ. V was clipped by 3 bases and J by 0 bases, with 12 bases between them. Written as DNA, the CDR3 is TGCGCCAGCAGCTCCAACCCGGGGAACCAAGAGACCCAGTACTTC. It yields the protein CASSSNPGNQETQYF.

This chain connects TRBV5-1 to TRBJ2-3, with 16 bases lining up with TRBD2. Germline V lookup: CDR1 SGHRS, CDR2 YFSETQ. The V and J ends lost 1 base and 2 bases, in that order; junction bases with no gene match: 10. CDR3 size: 20 residues. The DNA for the CDR3 is TGCGCCAGCAGCTTGTTACCGGGACTAGCGGGGGGGCGGTCCACAGATACGCAGTATTTT. This encodes CASSLLPGLAGGRSTDTQYF.

V gene TRBV6-1 combines with J gene TRBJ1-3, with D possibly matching TRBD1 (6 bases). Germline CDR1 MNHNS, CDR2 SASEGT. The CDR3 is made up of 18 amino acids. Trimming removed 0 bases at V and 1 base at J, with 16 bases between. The CDR3, as DNA: TGTGCCAGCAGTGAAGCGCTTCAGGGGAGTACATCTGGAAACACCATATATTTT. This encodes CASSEALQGSTSGNTIYF.

This sequence joins TRBV9 and TRBJ2-1; the match to TRBD2 covers 8 bases. The CDR3 extends over 14 amino acids. Looked up from germline, CDR1 is SGDLS and CDR2 is YYNGEE. Trimming removed 1 base from V and 9 bases from J; junction bases left unmatched: 6. Here the CDR3 DNA reads TGTGCCAGCAGCGTAACCGGGACTAGTTTTGAGCAGTTCTTC. Its protein product is CASSVTGTSFEQFF.

The chain carries TRBV5-4 and TRBJ2-1; the match to TRBD1 covers 11 bases. The germline gives CDR1 SGHNT, CDR2 YYREEE (reference sequence). The V gene end was trimmed by 4 bases and the J gene end by 4 bases; junction bases not matched to a gene: 4. The CDR3 runs to 15 residues. CDR3: CASSPRDRGYNEQFF. DNA for the CDR3: TGTGCCAGCAGCCCTCGGGACAGGGGGTACAATGAGCAGTTCTTC. Drawing the rest from reference TRBV5-4 and TRBJ2-1, the complete variable domain is ETGVTQSPTHLIKTRGQQVTLRCSSQSGHNTVSWYQQALGQGPQFIFQYYREEENGRGNFPPRFSGLQFPNYSSELNVNALELDDSALYLCASSPRDRGYNEQFFGPGTRLTVL.

This rearrangement joins TRBV29-1 to TRBJ2-7; perhaps TRBD1 as D (6 bases). The germline gives CDR1 SQVTM, CDR2 ANQGSEA. Trimming took off 6 bases at V and 0 bases at J, with 9 bases between the two ends. The CDR3 loop spans 12 amino acids. CDR3 loop: CSVRTDSYEQYF. The CDR3 DNA is TGCAGCGTCCGGACAGACTCCTACGAGCAGTACTTC.

This chain connects TRBV3-1 (or the pseudogene TRBV3-2) to TRBJ2-2, with TRBD2 identical over 12 bases. This CDR3 contains 15 residues. Germline CDR1 reads LGHDT; CDR2 reads YNNKEL (reference sequence). After removal of 4 bases from V and 4 bases from J, the junction contained 1 base not matched to a gene. The CDR3 loop reads CASSRTSGVTGELFF. The DNA for the CDR3 is TGTGCCAGCAGCCGGACTAGCGGGGTCACCGGGGAGCTGTTTTTT.

The chain joins TRBV20-1 to TRBJ2-3, with D unresolved. Deletions cut 3 bases from V and 2 bases from J, with 15 bases between. The CDR3 extends over 15 amino acids. The germline V gene encodes CDR1 DFQATT and CDR2 SNEGSKA (reference sequence). Here the CDR3 reads CSASATALTTDTQYF. The CDR3 bases are TGCAGTGCTAGTGCTACAGCCCTTACCACAGATACGCAGTATTTT.

This chain connects TRBV7-2 to TRBJ2-3, with 12 bases fitting TRBD2. Trimming removed 3 bases from V and 4 bases from J; junction bases left unmatched: 8. The germline V gene has CDR1 SGHTA and CDR2 FQGNSA. This CDR3 is 17 amino acids long. The CDR3 region has the DNA TGTGCCAGCAGCTTGCCGCAAGGACTAGCGGGGTCAGATACGCAGTATTTT. This gives the protein CASSLPQGLAGSDTQYF.

This clone was detected only a few times. This chain connects TRBV6-5 to TRBJ1-1, with D possibly TRBD1 on 5 matching bases. The germline gives CDR1 MNHEY, CDR2 SVGAGI. Between the trimmed V and J ends, which lost 2 bases and 2 bases, there was a span of 9 bases. CDR3 length: 14 residues. The CDR3 region has the DNA TGTGCCAGCAGTTACCTTACAGGAAACACTGAAGCTTTCTTT. This codes for CASSYLTGNTEAFF.

The genes are TRBV19 and TRBJ2-3; D ambiguous. The CDR3 spans 15 residues. The germline CDR1 and CDR2 sequences are LNHDA and SQIVND (reference sequence). Trimming left V 3 bases short and J 1 base short, with 11 bases between. The DNA of the CDR3 is TGTGCCAGTAGTATGGGCTACTCCCGCACAGATACGCAGTATTTT. Translation: CASSMGYSRTDTQYF.

This clone was seen a few times. The chain employs TRBV18 and TRBJ1-1; D gene unclear. Germline assignment: CDR1 KGHSH and CDR2 LQKENI. The CDR3 loop spans 14 amino acids. Trimming removed 2 bases from V and 4 bases from J, with 11 bases in between. CDR3 residues: CASSPGISGTEAFF. CDR3 in DNA: TGTGCCAGCTCACCAGGGATTAGCGGCACTGAAGCTTTCTTT.